Below, one TCR beta chain is given with its context. This sample stems from a study of T-cell reconstitution after alpha-beta-depleted transplantation in children. This CDR3 comprises 16 residues. The trim removed 6 bases at V and 0 bases at J, leaving 5 bases unmatched. In germline, CDR1 is LGHDT, CDR2 YNNKEL (reference sequence). Library preparation (for TCRbeta) was performed with unique molecular identifiers. TCRdb recomputed calls from the PCR reads with MiXCR, one row per CDR3 protein. Among roughly 400,000 distinct CDR3 sequences listed, roughly 21% were seen once. V usage is TRBV3-1 and J usage is TRBJ2-6, with TRBD1 matching over 7 bases. This clonotype was sampled from a human donor who donated a stem cell graft to a child with acute myeloid leukemia. This specimen was PBMCs from the stem cell graft donor, taken from the stem cell graft. CDR3 sequence: CASRWDRHSGANVLTF. CDR3 DNA: TGTGCCAGCAGGTGGGACAGACACTCTGGGGCCAACGTCCTGACTTTC.